The rows below give T cell receptor beta chains drawn from one sample of a study of blood T cell repertoires in COVID-19. Here immunoSEQ multiplex PCR was the method, and the copy in TCRdb shows in-frame clones only, minus some. This sample carries around 170,000 clones, over 90% of them seen once, and the ten largest clones take approximately 0.48%. Specimen: peripheral blood. All receptors derive from a man aged 50-60 years with acute or convalescent COVID-19. The CDR3 runs from the conserved cysteine through the conserved F or W. The D gene is left open where the match is weak.

J gene,D gene,V gene,CDR3 protein,CDR3 DNA
TRBJ1-6,-,TRBV28,CASSVIQGYPPLHF,TGTGCCAGCAGTGTTATCCAGGGCTATCCACCCCTCCACTTT
TRBJ2-7,TRBD2,TRBV5-4,CASSLGWTSHEQYF,TGTGCCAGCAGCTTGGGGTGGACTAGCCACGAGCAGTACTTC
TRBJ2-2,TRBD2,TRBV24-1,CATSDFSGTSAGELFF,TGTGCCACCAGTGATTTCAGCGGGACCTCGGCCGGGGAGCTGTTTTTT
TRBJ1-1,-,TRBV5-1,CASSWTSGDGTEAFF,TGCGCCAGCAGCTGGACATCTGGGGATGGCACTGAAGCTTTCTTT
TRBJ1-2,-,TRBV9,CATQDTGGGYTF,TGTGCCACCCAGGACACGGGGGGAGGCTACACCTTC
TRBJ2-5,-,TRBV19,CASSIARGGGETQYF,TGTGCCAGTAGTATAGCCAGGGGAGGGGGAGAGACCCAGTACTTC
TRBJ2-1,TRBD1,TRBV18,CASSPLGTGGNEQFF,TGTGCCAGCTCACCACTCGGGACAGGGGGAAATGAGCAGTTCTTC
TRBJ2-3,-,TRBV10-3,CAISGTAGTTDTQYF,TGTGCCATCAGTGGGACAGCGGGAACCACAGATACGCAGTATTTT
TRBJ2-1,TRBD2,TRBV7-8,CASSQRSSGRAFREFF,TGTGCCAGCAGCCAGAGGTCTAGCGGGAGGGCATTCCGGGAGTTCTTC
TRBJ1-5,TRBD1,TRBV3-1/TRBV3-2,CASSQQTGVNQPQHF,TGTGCCAGCAGCCAACAGACAGGGGTCAATCAGCCCCAGCATTTT
TRBJ1-1,-,TRBV29-1,CSGRYWNTEAFF,TGCAGCGGCCGCTACTGGAACACTGAAGCTTTCTTT